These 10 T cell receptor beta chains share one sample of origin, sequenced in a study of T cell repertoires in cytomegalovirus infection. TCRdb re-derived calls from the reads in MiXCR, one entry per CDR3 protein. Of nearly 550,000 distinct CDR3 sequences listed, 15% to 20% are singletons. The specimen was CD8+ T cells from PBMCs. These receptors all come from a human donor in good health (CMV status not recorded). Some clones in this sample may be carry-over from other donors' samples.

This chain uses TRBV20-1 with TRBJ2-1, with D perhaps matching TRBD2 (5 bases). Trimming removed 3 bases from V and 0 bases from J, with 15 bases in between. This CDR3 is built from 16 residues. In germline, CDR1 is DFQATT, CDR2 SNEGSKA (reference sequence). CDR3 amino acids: CSARRSGDRSYNEQFF. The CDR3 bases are TGCAGTGCTAGGAGGAGCGGAGATCGCTCCTACAATGAGCAGTTCTTC.

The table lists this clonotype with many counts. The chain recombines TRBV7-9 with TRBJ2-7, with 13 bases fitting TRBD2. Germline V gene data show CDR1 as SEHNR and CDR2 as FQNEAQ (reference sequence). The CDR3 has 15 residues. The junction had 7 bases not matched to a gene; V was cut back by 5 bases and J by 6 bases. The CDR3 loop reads CASSAGLAGRGEQYF. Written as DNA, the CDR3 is TGTGCCAGCAGCGCGGGACTAGCGGGACGGGGCGAGCAGTACTTC. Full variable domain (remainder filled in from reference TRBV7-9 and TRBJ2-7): DTGVSQNPRHKITKRGQNVTFRCDPISEHNRLYWYRQTLGQGPEFLTYFQNEAQLEKSRLLSDRFSAERPKGSFSTLEIQRTEQGDSAMYLCASSAGLAGRGEQYFGPGTRLTVT.

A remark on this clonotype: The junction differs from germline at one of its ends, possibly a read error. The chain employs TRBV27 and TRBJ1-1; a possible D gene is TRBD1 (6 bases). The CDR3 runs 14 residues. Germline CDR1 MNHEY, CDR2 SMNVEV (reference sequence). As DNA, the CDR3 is TGTGCCAGCCGTTTGTTGGGGGCGGGCACTGAAGCTTTCTTT. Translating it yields CASRLLGAGTEAFF.

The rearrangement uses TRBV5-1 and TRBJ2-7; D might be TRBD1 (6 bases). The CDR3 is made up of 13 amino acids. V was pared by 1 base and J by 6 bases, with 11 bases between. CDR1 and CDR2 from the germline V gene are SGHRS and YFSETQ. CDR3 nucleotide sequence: TGCGCCAGCAGCTTGAAACAGGGACGCGAGCAGTACTTC. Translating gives CASSLKQGREQYF. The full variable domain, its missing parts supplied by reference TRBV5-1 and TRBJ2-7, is KAGVTQTPRYLIKTRGQQVTLSCSPISGHRSVSWYQQTPGQGLQFLFEYFSETQRNKGNFPGRFSGRQFSNSRSEMNVSTLELGDSALYLCASSLKQGREQYFGPGTRLTVT.

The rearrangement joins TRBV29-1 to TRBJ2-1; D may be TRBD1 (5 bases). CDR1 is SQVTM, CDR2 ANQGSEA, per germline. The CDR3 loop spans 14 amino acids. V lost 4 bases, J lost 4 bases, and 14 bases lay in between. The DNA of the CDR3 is TGCAGCGTTGCTCAGGGCGGAGTGTACAATGAGCAGTTCTTC. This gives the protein CSVAQGGVYNEQFF.

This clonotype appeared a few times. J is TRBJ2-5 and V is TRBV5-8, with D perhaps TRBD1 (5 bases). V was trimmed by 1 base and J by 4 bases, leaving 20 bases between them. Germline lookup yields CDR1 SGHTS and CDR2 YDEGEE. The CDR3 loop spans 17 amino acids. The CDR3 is CASSLSRGTHGVETQYF. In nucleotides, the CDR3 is TGTGCCAGCAGCTTGTCAAGGGGAACCCATGGGGTAGAGACCCAGTACTTC.

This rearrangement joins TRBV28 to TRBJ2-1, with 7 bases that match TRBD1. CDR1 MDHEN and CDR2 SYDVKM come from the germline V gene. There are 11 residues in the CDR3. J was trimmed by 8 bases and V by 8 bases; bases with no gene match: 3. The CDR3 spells CASCRGHEQFF. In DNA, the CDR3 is TGTGCCAGCTGTAGGGGGCATGAGCAGTTCTTC. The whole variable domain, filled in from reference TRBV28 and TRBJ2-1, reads DVKVTQSSRYLVKRTGEKVFLECVQDMDHENMFWYRQDPGLGLRLIYFSYDVKMKEKGDIPEGYSVSREKKERFSLILESASTNQTSMYLCASCRGHEQFFGPGTRLTVL.

CDR3 in amino acids: CASSEPSYEQYF. DNA of the CDR3: TGTGCCAGCAGTGAACCATCCTACGAGCAGTACTTC. The chain combines TRBV6-1 with TRBJ2-7; no reliable D call. The germline V and J ends were trimmed by 2 bases and 1 base, with 3 bases remaining between them. The V gene's germline CDR1 is MNHNS and CDR2 SASEGT. The CDR3 has 12 residues.

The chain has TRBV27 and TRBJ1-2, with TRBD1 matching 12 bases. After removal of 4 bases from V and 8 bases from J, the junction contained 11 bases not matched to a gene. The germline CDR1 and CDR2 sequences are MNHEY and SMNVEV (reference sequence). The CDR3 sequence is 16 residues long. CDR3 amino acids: CASSSLGQGAMVGYTF. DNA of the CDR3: TGTGCCAGCAGTTCCTTGGGACAGGGGGCAATGGTGGGCTACACCTTC.

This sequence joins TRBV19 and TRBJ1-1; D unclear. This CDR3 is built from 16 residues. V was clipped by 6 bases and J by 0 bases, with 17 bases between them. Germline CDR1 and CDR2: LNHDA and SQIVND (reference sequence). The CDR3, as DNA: TGTGCCAGTAGGGCCGGAGGGCCAATTATGAACACTGAAGCTTTCTTT. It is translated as CASRAGGPIMNTEAFF.